One sample yielded the 17 T cell receptor beta chains listed below, sequenced in a study of shared clonotypes between healthy human individuals (dated by TCRdb to about 2020). Library preparation used the immunoSEQ multiplex PCR assay. In its TCRdb copy, this immuneACCESS table keeps in-frame sequences only and misses some clones. Where compared with another copy, unresolved V genes explain less than half of these, and the others have no known cause. Recorded for this sample are around 2,000,000 clones; 85% to 95% of them occurred a single time. Under 0.15% of the sample comes from the top ten. Sequencing was performed on naive CD4+ T cells sorted from blood. This specimen's cell subset or site label, interpreted: CD45RA+ positively selected. Every receptor here comes from a young man in good health.

The V call is TRBV7-9, the J call TRBJ1-4, with 7 nucleotides matching TRBD1. The CDR3 is 13 amino acids. V shed 5 bases and J 8 bases; nucleotides not matched to a gene: 5. Germline V gives CDR1 SEHNR, CDR2 FQNEAQ (reference sequence). This CDR3 is CASSQGGWEKLFF. As DNA, the CDR3 is TGTGCCAGCAGCCAAGGGGGCTGGGAAAAACTGTTTTTT. Combining the CDR3 with reference TRBV7-9 and TRBJ1-4 gives the whole variable domain DTGVSQNPRHKITKRGQNVTFRCDPISEHNRLYWYRQTLGQGPEFLTYFQNEAQLEKSRLLSDRFSAERPKGSFSTLEIQRTEQGDSAMYLCASSQGGWEKLFFGSGTQLSVL.

The chain is built from TRBV6-6 and TRBJ2-2, with D perhaps assigned TRBD1 or TRBD2 (6 bases each). V was shortened by 11 bases and J by 4 bases, with 20 bases between the two germline ends. The CDR3 has 15 amino acids. CDR1 and CDR2 from the germline V gene are MNHNY and SVGAGI (reference sequence). The CDR3 nucleotides are TGTGCCTCCTCCAAGGGGGGCTTCGGCACCGGGGAGCTGTTTTTT. Amino acids: CASSKGGFGTGELFF.

This chain connects TRBV18 to TRBJ1-6; the D gene is possibly TRBD1 (6 bases). CDR1 is KGHSH, CDR2 LQKENI, per germline. V gave up 3 bases and J gave up 7 bases, with 16 bases separating them. CDR3 size: 16 residues. The CDR3 loop reads CASSPSAGAYNSPLHF. CDR3 in DNA: TGTGCCAGCTCACCTTCAGCGGGGGCGTACAATTCACCCCTCCACTTT.

This chain joins TRBV7-3 and TRBJ2-5, with D unclear. The V gene's germline CDR1 is SGHTA and CDR2 FQGTGA. The CDR3 length is 13 residues. V lost 5 bases and J lost 5, with 12 bases in between. CDR3 bases: TGTGCCAGCAGCACCTCCCCTGGGGAGACCCAGTACTTC. Translating it yields CASSTSPGETQYF.

The DNA of the CDR3 is TGTGCCAGCAGTGAAGGCAGGGGAGGAAATTCACCCCTCCACTTT. Its translation: CASSEGRGGNSPLHF. The J gene is TRBJ1-6, the V gene TRBV6-1; weak D call: TRBD1 (6 bases). Germline CDR1 MNHNS, CDR2 SASEGT. The CDR3 runs 15 residues. Trimming pared 1 base from V and 7 bases from J, leaving 11 bases between.

Turning to this clone: The identical CDR3 is also encoded by other nucleotide sequences in the sample. This chain joins TRBV11-3 and TRBJ2-3, with no clear D. In germline, CDR1 is SGHNT, CDR2 YENEEA. V was shortened by 5 bases and J by 4 bases, with 7 bases between the two germline ends. The CDR3 has 12 residues. CDR3 sequence reads: CASSLGADTQYF. The CDR3, as DNA: TGTGCCAGCAGCCTTGGGGCAGATACGCAGTATTTT.

Turning to this clone: The sample carries other DNA sequences with the same CDR3. The chain carries TRBV5-1 and TRBJ2-7; D may be TRBD1 (5 bases). CDR1 is SGHRS and CDR2 is YFSETQ in the germline V gene. This CDR3 is built from 14 residues. Trimming stripped 2 bases from V and 2 bases from J, with 11 bases between. CDR3 bases: TGCGCCAGCAGCTTAGGCCAGGGTCCCTACGAGCAGTACTTC. Translation gives CASSLGQGPYEQYF.

The genes are TRBV30 and TRBJ2-5, with TRBD1 as a possible D gene (5 bases). CDR3 size: 13 residues. The germline V gene encodes CDR1 GTSNPN and CDR2 SVGIG (reference sequence). Trimming cost V 3 bases and J 1 base, with 9 bases left between them. The CDR3 nucleotides are TGTGCCTGGAGCGCGGACATCCAAGAGACCCAGTACTTC. Translated: CAWSADIQETQYF.

This chain links TRBV30 with TRBJ1-4; tentative D call: TRBD1 (6 bases). The germline V gene encodes CDR1 GTSNPN and CDR2 SVGIG (reference sequence). V lost 4 bases and J 1 base, leaving 10 bases between the germline ends. The CDR3 is made up of 14 amino acids. CDR3 protein: CAWTTGRTNEKLFF. The CDR3 DNA reads as TGTGCCTGGACAACAGGGCGAACTAATGAAAAACTGTTTTTT.

The chain recombines TRBV6-1 with TRBJ1-2; 7 bases fit TRBD1. Unmatched junction bases numbered 10, after V lost 2 bases and J lost 4 bases. Per germline, CDR1 MNHNS and CDR2 SASEGT. CDR3 length: 16 residues. The CDR3 region has the DNA TGTGCCAGCAGTGAATCCTACAGGGGCAGTCTCTATGGCTACACCTTC. Translating gives CASSESYRGSLYGYTF.

The chain is built from TRBV11-2 and TRBJ2-5; 14 nucleotides align to TRBD2. This CDR3 region has 16 residues. Germline V lookup: CDR1 SGHAT, CDR2 FQNNGV. With V trimmed by 6 bases and J by 2 bases, 5 bases remained unmatched. The CDR3 region has the DNA TGTGCCAGCAGAGGACTAGCGGGAGGACTTCAAGAGACCCAGTACTTC. This sequence encodes CASRGLAGGLQETQYF. Supplemented by reference TRBV11-2 and TRBJ2-5, the full variable domain reads EAGVAQSPRYKIIEKRQSVAFWCNPISGHATLYWYQQILGQGPKLLIQFQNNGVVDDSQLPKDRFSAERLKGVDSTLKIQPAKLEDSAVYLCASRGLAGGLQETQYFGPGTRLLVL.

The V gene is TRBV30, the J gene TRBJ2-1; 9 bases align to TRBD1. The CDR3 sequence is 13 residues long. Trimming at V came to 2 bases and at J to 7 bases, leaving 3 bases not matched to a gene. The germline gives CDR1 GTSNPN, CDR2 SVGIG (reference sequence). In nucleotides, the CDR3 is TGTGCCTGGAGTTTGACAGGGGGGAATGAGCAGTTCTTC. It yields the protein CAWSLTGGNEQFF.

The chain is built from TRBV6-1 and TRBJ1-6; possibly TRBD1 for D (6 bases). Germline loops: CDR1 MNHNS, CDR2 SASEGT. Deletions cut 4 bases from V and 8 bases from J, with 15 bases between. CDR3 length equals 15 residues. CDR3 sequence (DNA): TGTGCCAGCAGTGCGGGCGTCAGGGGTTATTCACCCCTCCACTTT. Its protein product is CASSAGVRGYSPLHF.

The chain couples TRBV5-5 to TRBJ2-7, with D perhaps TRBD1 or TRBD2 (5 bases each). This CDR3 is 16 amino acids long. Trimming removed 0 bases at V and 0 bases at J, with 13 bases between. The germline V gene encodes CDR1 SGHKS and CDR2 YYEKEE (reference sequence). The DNA for the CDR3 is TGTGCCAGCAGCTTGGAGGGACCGACGGGCTCCTACGAGCAGTACTTC. This codes for CASSLEGPTGSYEQYF.

The CDR3 here is CASSLSGTGGQVSGYTF. CDR3 sequence (DNA): TGTGCCAGCAGCTTATCGGGGACAGGGGGCCAAGTATCCGGCTACACCTTC. The genes are TRBV7-2 and TRBJ1-2; 12 positions agree with TRBD1. CDR1 SGHTA and CDR2 FQGNSA come from the germline V gene. Unmatched junction bases numbered 12, after V lost 2 bases and J lost 8 bases. This CDR3 spans 17 amino acids.

This chain's CDR3 is CASSRQPTGGETQYF. CDR3 DNA sequence: TGCGCCAGCAGCCGACAACCGACAGGGGGAGAGACCCAGTACTTC. This rearrangement joins TRBV4-1 to TRBJ2-5; TRBD1 matches 9 bases. The CDR3 spans 15 residues. Trimming cost V 4 bases and J 4 bases; bases outside gene matches: 7. CDR1 is MGHRA, CDR2 YSYEKL, per germline.

The V and J genes are TRBV19 and TRBJ2-7, with D possibly called TRBD1 or TRBD2 (5 bases each). V dropped 6 bases and J dropped 7 bases, with 19 bases sitting between them. In germline, CDR1 is LNHDA, CDR2 SQIVND (reference sequence). This CDR3 has 14 amino acids. CDR3 DNA sequence: TGTGCCAGTAGCACAACGGGACCTACGGTTGAGCAGTACTTC. This encodes CASSTTGPTVEQYF.